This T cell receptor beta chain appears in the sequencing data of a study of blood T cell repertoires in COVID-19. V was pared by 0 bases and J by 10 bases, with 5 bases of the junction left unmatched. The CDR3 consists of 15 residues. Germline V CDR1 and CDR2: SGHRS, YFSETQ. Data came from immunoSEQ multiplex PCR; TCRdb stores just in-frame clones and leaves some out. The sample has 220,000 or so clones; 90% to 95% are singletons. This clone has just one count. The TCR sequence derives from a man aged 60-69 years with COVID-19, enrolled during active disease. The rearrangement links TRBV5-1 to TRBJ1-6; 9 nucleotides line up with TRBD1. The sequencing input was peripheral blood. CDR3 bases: TGCGCCAGCAGCTTGGAACAGGGGGCTAAGTCACCCCTCCACTTT. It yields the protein CASSLEQGAKSPLHF.